This TCR beta chain was obtained from a study of T cells expressing NK-cell markers. Broader study findings: In 5 or 6 donors, dominant CD3+CD56+NKG2C+ clonotypes ranked among the top 10 CD8+ clonotypes. Unclear, still, was the HCMV specificity of the expanded NKG2C+ T cell clones.

The TCR beta cDNA came from 5'RACE template switching with UMIs. TCRdb reprocessed the 5' RACE reads and reports one entry per CDR3 protein, with no DNA. Its listing shows around 550,000 distinct CDR3 sequences. Details on this clonotype: Antigen specificity is unknown.

Source material: blood T cells: a sorted CD56 or NKG2C T cell subset, CD4+ or CD8+ T cells, or bulk PBMC T cells (not recorded which). The TCR originated in a man in his late teens or twenties in good health.

This CDR3 is CASSLTGINEKLFF. The V call is TRBV6-1, the J call TRBJ1-4; TCRdb names TRBD1, which stays unverified in the absence of DNA. Germline assignment: CDR1 MNHNS and CDR2 SASEGT. The CDR3 consists of 14 residues.